This T cell receptor (beta chain) is from a study of blood T cells in healthy people across ages. This clonotype was seen a few times. This CDR3 is 13 amino acids long. The V and J ends lost 3 bases and 5 bases respectively, with 8 bases between them. Germline lookup yields CDR1 SGHRS and CDR2 YFSETQ. A second PCR, run for roughly 7 to 12 cycles, used a sample-barcoded 5' primer plus a J-beta primer mix. TCRdb analysed the 5' RACE reads with MiXCR anew, one entry per CDR3 protein. The table records about 930,000 distinct CDR3 sequences, just under 30% of them present only once. These data are also associated with another study on T cells of mothers and their children. That study reports: Study donors consisted of a few healthy Caucasian mothers and their six children. With the M1S primer of the second PCR, sample barcodes and 2-4 random nucleotides were added.

The sequenced material came from blood. The chain is built from TRBV5-1 and TRBJ1-4; D unclear. This receptor was identified in a woman aged 40 to 50 in good health. The CDR3 protein is CASSSSENEKLFF. CDR3 in DNA: TGCGCCAGCAGCTCGTCAGAAAATGAAAAACTGTTTTTT.